One and the same sample provided the 32 T cell receptor beta chains below, sequenced in a study of chemoradiotherapy in HPV16-positive cancers. Clones were sequenced by immunoSEQ multiplex PCR, and TCRdb holds only the in-frame ones, with some missing. The data contain 12,000 or so clones, roughly 86% of them singletons. Source: blood, taken from a patient who underwent chemoradiotherapy. The source is a human donor with HPV-associated anogenital cancer.

The chain combines TRBV19 with TRBJ2-3, with D tentatively TRBD2 (6 bases). The CDR3 runs to 16 residues. V lost 5 bases and J 1 base, leaving 16 bases between the germline ends. The germline V gene has CDR1 LNHDA and CDR2 SQIVND (reference sequence). This CDR3 reads CASSDRPGGGTDTQYF. In DNA, the CDR3 is TGTGCCAGTAGTGATAGACCGGGCGGGGGCACAGATACGCAGTATTTT.

This sequence joins TRBV27 and TRBJ2-3; a weak D match, TRBD1 (6 bases). The CDR3 sequence is 15 residues long. Germline CDR1 MNHEY, CDR2 SMNVEV (reference sequence). Trimming removed 6 bases at V and 0 bases at J, with 13 bases between. The CDR3 is CASRTYRESTDTQYF. In nucleotides, the CDR3 is TGTGCCAGCAGGACCTACAGGGAGAGCACAGATACGCAGTATTTT.

The V and J genes are TRBV7-9 and TRBJ2-3, with 8 bases lining up with TRBD1. Germline V lookup: CDR1 SEHNR, CDR2 FQNEAQ (reference sequence). The V and J ends lost 1 base and 5 bases, in that order; junction bases with no gene match: 8. This CDR3 is 16 amino acids long. This CDR3 reads CASSLGSQGAGDTQYF. The CDR3 nucleotides are TGTGCCAGCAGCTTAGGGTCTCAGGGGGCGGGAGATACGCAGTATTTT.

There are a few counts of this clone. V usage is TRBV19 and J usage is TRBJ1-1; D ambiguous. V was clipped by 2 bases and J by 2 bases, with 6 bases between them. The CDR3 contains 13 residues. Per germline, CDR1 LNHDA and CDR2 SQIVND (reference sequence). DNA for the CDR3: TGTGCCAGTAGTATAAGGATCAACACTGAAGCTTTCTTT. Protein: CASSIRINTEAFF.

The chain carries TRBV29-1 and TRBJ1-6; the D gene is possibly TRBD1 (6 bases). Per germline, CDR1 SQVTM and CDR2 ANQGSEA. The V end lost 7 bases, the J end lost 9 bases, and 13 bases lay between the germline ends. The CDR3 runs 12 residues. The DNA for the CDR3 is TGCAGCGCGGGGACAAGAGGTTCACCCCTCCACTTT. This encodes CSAGTRGSPLHF. The whole variable domain, filled in from reference TRBV29-1 and TRBJ1-6, reads SAVISQKPSRDICQRGTSLTIQCQVDSQVTMMFWYRQQPGQSLTLIATANQGSEATYESGFVIDKFPISRPNLTFSTLTVSNMSPEDSSIYLCSAGTRGSPLHFGNGTRLTVT.

The chain has TRBV11-2 and TRBJ2-7; D gene unclear. Trimming removed 0 bases at V and 7 bases at J, with 10 bases between. Germline V gene sequence: CDR1 SGHAT, CDR2 FQNNGV. The CDR3 has 13 residues. CDR3 bases: TGTGCCAGCAGCTTAGATCGGTCTGTGGAGCAGTACTTC. As protein: CASSLDRSVEQYF. The complete variable domain, with remaining parts taken from reference TRBV11-2 and TRBJ2-7, reads EAGVAQSPRYKIIEKRQSVAFWCNPISGHATLYWYQQILGQGPKLLIQFQNNGVVDDSQLPKDRFSAERLKGVDSTLKIQPAKLEDSAVYLCASSLDRSVEQYFGPGTRLTVT.

This clone was picked up a small number of times. The gene calls are TRBV6-1 and TRBJ1-5; no definite D call. V dropped 3 bases and J dropped 7 bases, with 4 bases sitting between them. The CDR3 has 11 residues. CDR1 and CDR2 from the germline V gene are MNHNS and SASEGT. CDR3 nucleotides: TGTGCCAGCAGTGATTGGCAGCCCCAGCATTTT. Amino acids: CASSDWQPQHF.

The chain uses TRBV6-5 and TRBJ2-7; D unresolved. CDR3 length equals 12 residues. CDR1 and CDR2 from the germline V gene are MNHEY and SVGAGI. The V and J ends lost 4 bases and 7 bases respectively, with 11 bases between them. CDR3 amino acids: CASSLGREEQYF. The CDR3, as DNA: TGTGCCAGCAGTTTGGGTAGGGAAGAGCAGTACTTC.

The chain links TRBV6-1 to TRBJ2-7; no definite D call. V dropped 3 bases and J dropped 2 bases, with 8 bases sitting between them. This CDR3 contains 13 residues. Germline V CDR1 and CDR2: MNHNS, SASEGT. This CDR3 is CASSDGQTYEQYV. The CDR3 nucleotides read TGTGCCAGCAGTGACGGGCAGACCTACGAGCAGTACGTC.

The genes are TRBV28 and TRBJ2-1; D possibly corresponds to TRBD2 (6 bases). Trimming removed 2 bases at V and 7 bases at J, with 18 bases between. The CDR3 length is 16 residues. Looked up from germline, CDR1 is MDHEN and CDR2 is SYDVKM. CDR3 amino acids: CASSLRPGTPRNEQFF. The CDR3 nucleotides read TGTGCCAGCAGTTTACGTCCCGGGACTCCGAGGAATGAGCAGTTCTTC.

The chain links TRBV29-1 to TRBJ1-2, with D possibly TRBD1 on 6 matching bases. This CDR3 region has 13 residues. V lost 7 bases and J lost 2, with 14 bases in between. CDR1 is SQVTM and CDR2 is ANQGSEA in the germline V gene. CDR3 amino acids: CSAGQPSNYGYTF. For the CDR3, the DNA is TGCAGCGCTGGACAGCCCTCAAACTATGGCTACACCTTC.

Worth noting for this clone: Its ends do not fully match the called genes, so a read error is possible. V gene TRBV6-1 combines with J gene TRBJ2-1, with a tentative D call TRBD1 (5 bases). Germline V lookup: CDR1 MNHNS, CDR2 SASEGT. The CDR3 runs 14 residues. The CDR3 DNA is TGTGCCAGCAGTGAGGGCAGGGCCTACAATGAGCAATTCTTC. Translation gives CASSEGRAYNEQFF.

The rearrangement joins TRBV7-2 to TRBJ2-1; 9 bases are shared with TRBD1. V lost 1 base to trimming and J lost 8 bases; unmatched junction nucleotides: 6. Per germline, CDR1 SGHTA and CDR2 FQGNSA. The CDR3 spans 15 residues. CDR3: CASSLVGTGIDEQFF. CDR3 sequence (DNA): TGTGCCAGCAGCTTAGTCGGGACAGGGATCGATGAGCAGTTCTTC.

The V and J genes are TRBV5-5 and TRBJ1-1; 8 nucleotides match TRBD1. The CDR3 has 15 amino acids. The V gene's germline CDR1 is SGHKS and CDR2 YYEKEE (reference sequence). V shed 2 bases, J shed 5 bases, and the junction held 8 bases outside the gene matches. CDR3 region: CASSFSGGGGTEAFF. The CDR3 DNA reads TGTGCCAGCAGCTTCTCAGGGGGCGGGGGAACTGAAGCTTTCTTT.

V is TRBV2 and J is TRBJ1-1; 8 nucleotides agree with TRBD1. CDR1 and CDR2 (germline): SNHLY, FYNNEI. This CDR3 is 14 amino acids long. V shed 5 bases and J 9 bases; nucleotides not matched to a gene: 11. CDR3: CASSLGTGPRKAFF. CDR3 DNA sequence: TGTGCCAGCAGTCTAGGGACAGGCCCAAGGAAAGCTTTCTTT.

The V and J genes are TRBV5-5 and TRBJ1-2; TRBD1 aligns across 7 bases. V lost 1 base, J lost 6 bases, and 3 bases stayed unmatched. This CDR3 region has 13 residues. CDR1 is SGHKS, CDR2 YYEKEE, per germline (reference sequence). The CDR3 sequence: CASSLYGTDGYTF. CDR3 nucleotide sequence: TGTGCCAGCAGCTTGTACGGGACAGATGGCTACACCTTC.

The chain uses TRBV6-6 and TRBJ2-7; D might be TRBD1 or TRBD2, each matching 6 bases. Germline V gives CDR1 MNHNY, CDR2 SVGAGI (reference sequence). V was cut by 6 bases and J by 0 bases, with 15 bases left in between. The CDR3 contains 15 residues. CDR3 nucleotides: TGTGCCAGCAGCAGATCGGGGGCCCTCTCCTACGAGCAGTACTTC. Translating gives CASSRSGALSYEQYF.

The genes are TRBV13 and TRBJ1-1, with 10 bases aligning to TRBD1. With V trimmed by 5 bases and J by 3 bases, 6 bases remained unmatched. This CDR3 has 15 amino acids. Germline lookup yields CDR1 PRHDT and CDR2 FYEKMQ (reference sequence). The CDR3 nucleotides read TGTGCCAGCAGCCCCCGGGACAGGGGATACACTGAAGCTTTCTTT. As protein: CASSPRDRGYTEAFF.

This sequence joins TRBV9 and TRBJ1-2, with TRBD1 identical over 7 bases. Per the germline V gene, CDR1 is SGDLS and CDR2 is YYNGEE. This CDR3 comprises 16 residues. The trim removed 4 bases at V and 1 base at J, leaving 10 bases unmatched. The CDR3 region has the DNA TGTGCCAGCAGCCCCCGGGACAGAGGACTTAACTATGGCTACACCTTC. As protein: CASSPRDRGLNYGYTF.

This sequence joins TRBV18 and TRBJ1-5; TRBD1 matches 10 bases. CDR1 is KGHSH, CDR2 LQKENI, per germline. The CDR3 is made up of 19 amino acids. V gave up 1 base and J gave up 2 bases; unmatched junction bases: 11. The CDR3, as DNA: TGTGCCAGCTCACCACAAGGGGACAGGGGCGGAATTGGCAATCAGCCCCAGCATTTT. It codes for CASSPQGDRGGIGNQPQHF.

The chain recombines TRBV5-1 with TRBJ1-1; tentatively, D is TRBD1 (6 bases). The germline gives CDR1 SGHRS, CDR2 YFSETQ. CDR3 length: 15 residues. V was shortened by 5 bases and J by 1 base, with 15 bases between the two germline ends. For the CDR3, the DNA is TGCGCCAGCAGACCGGCCGACAGGCGGAACACTGAAGCTTTCTTT. Its protein is CASRPADRRNTEAFF.

The V and J genes are TRBV5-1 and TRBJ1-2; D unclear. Trimming took off 2 bases at V and 2 bases at J, with 10 bases between the two ends. Germline values: CDR1 SGHRS, CDR2 YFSETQ. The CDR3 is 14 residues long. For the CDR3, the DNA is TGCGCCAGCAGCTTAGACATTCCCAACTATGGCTACACCTTC. The encoded protein is CASSLDIPNYGYTF.

The chain has TRBV19 and TRBJ1-1; tentative D call: TRBD1 (5 bases). This CDR3 contains 14 residues. V was shortened by 7 bases and J by 1 base, with 13 bases between the two germline ends. Germline assignment: CDR1 LNHDA and CDR2 SQIVND (reference sequence). CDR3 residues: CASTKLGANTEAFF. Written as DNA, the CDR3 is TGTGCCAGTACCAAACTCGGGGCGAACACTGAAGCTTTCTTT.

This sequence joins TRBV9 and TRBJ2-5; 7 bases are shared with TRBD2. CDR1 SGDLS and CDR2 YYNGEE come from the germline V gene. The V and J ends lost 0 bases and 5 bases, in that order; junction bases with no gene match: 10. CDR3 length equals 16 residues. DNA of the CDR3: TGTGCCAGCAGCGTAGGGGTGACGGGGGGACCGGAGACCCAGTACTTC. Translating it yields CASSVGVTGGPETQYF.

V is TRBV5-1 and J is TRBJ2-7; 10 positions match TRBD2. J gave up 3 bases and V 2 bases, and 14 bases lay outside the gene matches. From germline, CDR1 is SGHRS and CDR2 YFSETQ. This CDR3 has 18 residues. CDR3 nucleotides: TGCGCCAGCAGCTTAGGAAGTAGCGGGGGGTCCCCTCGCTACGAGCAGTACTTC. Translation: CASSLGSSGGSPRYEQYF.

V gene TRBV7-8 combines with J gene TRBJ1-1; TRBD1 matches at 8 bases. Germline values: CDR1 SGHVS, CDR2 FQNEAQ. The ends lost 5 bases at V and 3 bases at J; junction bases unmatched: 2. The CDR3 length is 13 residues. The CDR3 DNA sequence: TGTGCCAGCAGCCAGACAGGGGACACTGAAGCTTTCTTT. Its protein is CASSQTGDTEAFF.

CDR3 DNA: TGTGCCAGCAGCCCGACGACAGGGGGAGTGGGTGAGACCCAGTACTTC. This encodes CASSPTTGGVGETQYF. V and J are TRBV7-7 and TRBJ2-5, with 9 bases that match TRBD1. Trimming removed 5 bases from V and 5 bases from J; junction bases left unmatched: 12. The CDR3 length is 16 residues. CDR1 is SSHAT and CDR2 is FNYEAQ in the germline V gene (reference sequence).

The rearrangement joins TRBV2 to TRBJ1-1; 11 positions agree with TRBD1. The CDR3 is made up of 13 amino acids. Germline lookup yields CDR1 SNHLY and CDR2 FYNNEI. The V gene end was trimmed by 6 bases and the J gene end by 5 bases; junction bases not matched to a gene: 2. CDR3 region: CASRGQGGTEAFF. CDR3 sequence (DNA): TGTGCCAGCAGGGGACAGGGGGGGACTGAAGCTTTCTTT.

This clone was picked up one time. The V gene is TRBV7-8, the J gene TRBJ2-7; 16 positions agree with TRBD2. This CDR3 spans 19 amino acids. Germline lookup yields CDR1 SGHVS and CDR2 FQNEAQ. Germline trimming cut 2 bases from V and 6 bases from J; bases unmatched to any gene: 13. CDR3 bases: TGTGCCAGCAGCTTATGGGGCTCTCCGGGACTAGCGGGGGGGAGCGAGCAGTACGTC. Residues: CASSLWGSPGLAGGSEQYV.

Here the CDR3 DNA reads TGTGCCAGCAGTGAAGAAAGGATCTATGGCTACACCTTC. Translation: CASSEERIYGYTF. The chain recombines TRBV6-1 with TRBJ1-2, with D uncertain. Deletions cut 1 base from V and 4 bases from J, with 7 bases between. The CDR3 extends over 13 amino acids. Germline V gene data show CDR1 as MNHNS and CDR2 as SASEGT.

The rearrangement links TRBV10-3 to TRBJ1-1; TRBD1 aligns across 12 bases. Germline CDR1 is ENHRY and CDR2 is SYGVKD. V lost 10 bases and J lost 10; bases outside the gene matches: 7. This CDR3 contains 12 residues. This chain's CDR3 is CASGLGQGAAFF. The CDR3 DNA reads TGTGCCAGCGGGTTGGGACAGGGGGCAGCTTTCTTT.

The chain carries TRBV21-1 and TRBJ1-5; the D call in the table, TRBD1, was not verified against the DNA. TRBV21-1 is classified as a pseudogene. The CDR3 has 17 residues. The CDR3 loop is CASSKEVGQGGNQPQHF. DNA of the CDR3: TGTGCCAGCAGCAAAGAGGTAGGACAGGGGGGCAATCAGCCCCAGCATTTT.